This note documents a single T cell receptor beta chain sequence. Antigen: not known. These data originate in a study of CD8+ T cells in alopecia areata. Overall study results and limits: Clonality in lesional scalp, especially alopecia totalis/universalis, exceeded that of normal scalp. Possibly because of HLA-related factors, TCR sharing was less clear across patients than in mice.

V gave up 0 bases and J gave up 5 bases, with 6 bases separating them. The CDR3 has 13 amino acids. The germline V gene has CDR1 SGDLS and CDR2 YYNGEE. RNA extraction and reverse transcription yielded cDNA as sequencing template. This table comes from immunoSEQ multiplex PCR, and its TCRdb copy is limited to in-frame clones, with some not included. There are a few hundred thousand clones in the sample; 56% occur only once, and nearly 5% lies in the top ten. This chain uses TRBV9 with TRBJ2-1; TRBD2 might be the D (5 bases). Sample: CD8+ T cells sorted from blood. The receptor comes from a human donor in good health. The CDR3: CASSVGLNNEQFF. CDR3 nucleotides: TGTGCCAGCAGCGTAGGACTAAACAATGAGCAGTTCTTC.